This T cell receptor beta chain was sequenced in a study of molecular identifiers for immune sequencing clone quantification. Study results and caveats: Under 1% of molecules in naive cells, but over 97% of effector molecules, belonged to clones above 20 RNA copies.

This clonotype was detected ten times or more. The antigen is not known. Naive CD8 T cell sorting was performed on the CD8+CD4-CCR7+CD45RA+ phenotype. Germline V gene lookup returns CDR1 MNHEY and CDR2 SVGAGI. The CDR3 contains 11 residues. The V and J ends lost 4 bases and 7 bases respectively, with 5 bases between them. TCR libraries were built in bulk with a published protocol and specific TCR primers. TCRdb processed the PCR reads anew with MiXCR; each CDR3 protein has one entry. This sample has 350,000 or so distinct CDR3 sequences, with 20% to 25% found just once. The chain is built from TRBV6-5 and TRBJ2-1; D not resolved. Sequenced sample: naive CD8+ T cells from blood, with Jurkat cell RNA spiked in. As for subset: FACS-sorted CD8+CD4-CCR7+CD45RA+ naive T cells. The receptor comes from a human donor in good health. Some libraries in this study had Jurkat cell RNA spiked in. The CDR3: CASSSSNEQFF. The DNA of the CDR3 is TGTGCCAGCAGTTCCTCGAATGAGCAGTTCTTC.